These T cell receptor beta chains were read from a single sample in a study of T cell responses to AZD1222 COVID-19 vaccine. The assay was immunoSEQ multiplex PCR, and TCRdb's table has in-frame clones only and misses some. The sample contains some 180,000 clones, around 85% of which appear only once. The sequencing used peripheral blood, collected 28 days after the second AZD1222 dose. The receptors here all came from an adult who received the AZD1222 COVID-19 vaccine. The CDR3 runs from the conserved cysteine through the conserved F or W. D genes are given only for firm matches. Some rows mark clone size as missing; the rest say once, few, many or name a class of expanded clone.

TRBJ2-7 NA NA TRBV18 CASSPERAPYEQYF TGTGCCAGCTCACCTGAAAGAGCGCCCTACGAGCAGTACTTC
TRBJ1-2 TRBD1 NA TRBV18 CASSPTPGTGGAGGYGYTF TGTGCCAGCTCACCCACCCCGGGGACAGGGGGCGCAGGAGGCTATGGCTACACCTTC
TRBJ2-3 NA NA TRBV7-9 CASSSFGLGGTDTQYF TGTGCCAGCAGCTCATTCGGGCTCGGGGGCACAGATACGCAGTATTTT
TRBJ1-1 TRBD1 few TRBV29-1 CSVGDRGQGTEAFF TGCAGCGTGGGGGACAGGGGGCAGGGTACTGAAGCTTTCTTT
TRBJ2-1 NA NA TRBV7-8 CASSLRASEGNEQFF TGTGCCAGCAGCCTAAGGGCTAGCGAAGGTAATGAGCAGTTCTTC
TRBJ1-2 NA NA TRBV6-5 CASRGSGLSQGFNF TGTGCCAGCAGGGGATCGGGATTGAGTCAGGGATTCAACTTC
TRBJ1-2 NA NA TRBV10-1 CASSLTDTLYGYTF TGCGCCAGCAGTTTGACGGACACCCTATATGGCTACACCTTC
TRBJ2-4 TRBD1 NA TRBV6-4 CASTGTGGTLAKNIQYF TGTGCCAGCACCGGGACAGGGGGAACCCTAGCCAAAAACATTCAGTACTTC
TRBJ1-6 NA NA TRBV2 CASSDEGPLHF TGTGCCAGCAGTGATGAGGGACCCCTCCACTTT
TRBJ2-1 NA NA TRBV2 CASEPADNNEQFF TGTGCCAGCGAACCCGCGGACAACAATGAGCAGTTCTTC
TRBJ1-6 NA few TRBV7-2 CASSLRNSPLHF TGTGCCAGCAGCCTCAGGAATTCACCCCTCCACTTT
TRBJ2-1 NA NA TRBV12-1 CASSFSVWLVSNEQFF TGTGCCAGCAGCTTTTCAGTATGGCTAGTGAGCAATGAGCAGTTCTTC
TRBJ2-7 NA NA TRBV12-3/TRBV12-4 CASSLTIRYEQYF TGTGCCAGCAGTTTGACTATCCGATACGAGCAGTACTTC
TRBJ1-5 NA NA TRBV7-8 CASSLLVVGQPQHF TGTGCCAGCAGCTTACTGGTCGTAGGTCAGCCCCAGCATTTT
TRBJ1-4 NA NA TRBV19 CASSIIPWVGKLFF TGTGCCAGTAGTATTATCCCATGGGTGGGAAAACTGTTTTTT
TRBJ2-7 NA NA TRBV10-2 CASSEIVSTGAYEQYF TGCGCCAGCAGTGAGATAGTGAGTACGGGGGCCTACGAGCAGTACTTC
TRBJ1-5 TRBD1 NA TRBV30 CAWSTGAQQPQHF TGTGCCTGGAGTACAGGGGCGCAGCAGCCCCAGCATTTT
TRBJ2-1 NA NA TRBV29-1 CSLGDNEQFF TGCAGCCTCGGAGACAATGAGCAGTTCTTC
TRBJ1-1 TRBD1 NA TRBV9 CASSPRGGGQYRVTEAFF TGTGCCAGCAGCCCCCGAGGCGGGGGACAGTACAGGGTCACTGAAGCTTTCTTT
TRBJ2-1 NA NA TRBV6-5 CASSNRMFGEQFF TGTGCCAGCAGTAATCGTATGTTTGGTGAGCAGTTCTTC
TRBJ2-1 TRBD2 NA TRBV7-8 CASSPWGSGTYNEQFF TGTGCCAGCAGCCCGTGGGGTAGCGGGACCTACAATGAGCAGTTCTTC
TRBJ2-3 NA NA TRBV5-1 CASSPRRPDTQYF TGCGCCAGCAGCCCCAGGAGGCCAGATACGCAGTATTTT
TRBJ1-2 NA NA TRBV20-1 CSASHSYGYTF TGCAGTGCTAGCCACAGCTATGGCTACACCTTC
TRBJ1-5 NA NA TRBV6-5 CASSYGQNQPQHF TGTGCCAGCAGTTACGGGCAGAATCAGCCCCAGCATTTT
TRBJ1-2 NA few TRBV18 CASSPSVGESNYGYTF TGTGCCAGCTCACCGAGCGTAGGGGAATCTAACTATGGCTACACCTTC
TRBJ1-1 NA NA TRBV18 CASSPPGYGANTEAFF TGTGCCAGCTCACCCCCGGGATACGGAGCGAACACTGAAGCTTTCTTT
TRBJ2-7 NA NA TRBV7-9 CASSPTARDYEQYF TGTGCCAGCAGCCCGACAGCTAGGGATTACGAGCAGTACTTC
TRBJ1-2 TRBD1 NA TRBV19 CASSQGQGRTLYGYTF TGTGCCAGTAGCCAAGGACAGGGGCGGACTCTCTATGGCTACACCTTC
TRBJ1-1 NA NA TRBV7-2 CASSKWGGRENTEAFF TGTGCCAGCAGCAAGTGGGGGGGCAGGGAGAACACTGAAGCTTTCTTT
TRBJ1-2 NA once TRBV7-9 CASSSKNLQGPNYGYTF TGTGCCAGCAGCTCAAAGAACTTACAGGGACCTAACTATGGCTACACCTTC
TRBJ2-5 NA NA TRBV30 CAWSLGVLQETQYF TGTGCCTGGAGTTTAGGGGTACTCCAAGAGACCCAGTACTTC
TRBJ1-6 TRBD1 NA TRBV5-1 CASMGQINSPLHF TGCGCCAGCATGGGACAGATTAATTCACCCCTCCACTTT
TRBJ1-3 NA once TRBV6-4 CAISGGKDGNTIYF TGTGCCATAAGCGGGGGGAAGGATGGAAACACCATATATTTT
TRBJ1-2 NA NA TRBV18 CASSPGVGSYGYTF TGTGCCAGCTCCCCCGGTGTGGGATCCTATGGCTACACCTTC
TRBJ1-1 TRBD1 NA TRBV19 CASSPLIRQGGWTEAFF TGTGCCAGTAGCCCTCTTATCCGACAGGGGGGTTGGACTGAAGCTTTCTTT
TRBJ1-5 TRBD1 NA TRBV19 CASTDRGLHQPQHF TGTGCCAGCACCGACAGGGGGCTTCATCAGCCCCAGCATTTT
TRBJ2-3 TRBD2 NA TRBV6-5 CASRIAGERTDTQYF TGTGCCAGCAGGATAGCGGGGGAACGCACAGATACGCAGTATTTT
TRBJ2-7 TRBD1 few TRBV6-2/TRBV6-3 CASSQGQGRTYEQYF TGTGCCAGCAGTCAGGGACAGGGAAGGACCTACGAGCAGTACTTC
TRBJ1-1 TRBD1 NA TRBV30 CAWDRGGTEAFF TGTGCCTGGGACAGGGGGGGAACTGAAGCTTTCTTT
TRBJ1-3 NA once TRBV14 CASSHRDTSAGNTIYF TGTGCCAGCAGCCACCGGGACACTTCGGCGGGAAACACCATATATTTT
TRBJ1-1 TRBD1 NA TRBV19 CASSPAPTGPNTEAFF TGTGCCAGTAGCCCTGCCCCGACAGGGCCGAACACTGAAGCTTTCTTT
TRBJ1-3 NA NA TRBV7-8 CASSSDRVSGNTIYF TGTGCCAGCAGCTCTGACAGAGTCTCTGGAAACACCATATATTTT
TRBJ2-5 NA NA TRBV11-2 CASSPMKETQYF TGTGCCAGCAGCCCGATGAAAGAGACCCAGTACTTC
TRBJ2-2 NA NA TRBV11-3 CASSGHFQGGQNTGELFF TGTGCCAGCAGCGGACACTTTCAGGGGGGACAGAACACCGGGGAGCTGTTTTTT
TRBJ2-1 NA NA TRBV12-5 CASAGLGNEQFF TGTGCTAGTGCCGGGTTAGGGAATGAGCAGTTCTTC
TRBJ1-2 TRBD1 NA TRBV5-1 CASRVGRQGVYGYTF TGCGCCAGCAGGGTAGGGAGACAGGGGGTCTATGGCTACACCTTC
TRBJ2-7 TRBD1 once TRBV5-5 CASSLGDRSYEQYF TGTGCCAGCAGCTTGGGGGACAGGAGCTACGAGCAGTACTTC
TRBJ1-2 NA NA TRBV4-1 CASSQVDIPYGYTF TGCGCCAGCAGCCAAGTAGACATCCCCTATGGCTACACCTTC
TRBJ1-4 TRBD1 NA TRBV18 CASSPGQGSEKLFF TGTGCCAGCTCACCCGGACAGGGGTCTGAAAAACTGTTTTTT
TRBJ1-5 NA NA TRBV24-1 CATSPTDSNQPQHF TGTGCCACCAGTCCCACAGATAGCAATCAGCCCCAGCATTTT
TRBJ1-5 NA NA TRBV6-6 CAASAYSNQPQHF TGTGCCGCATCAGCTTATAGCAATCAGCCCCAGCATTTT
TRBJ2-7 TRBD2 NA TRBV10-3 CAISVRGVTYEQYF TGTGCCATTAGTGTACGGGGGGTGACCTACGAGCAGTACTTC
TRBJ1-1 NA NA TRBV7-6 CASSTPIGNTEAFF TGTGCCAGCAGCACACCGATAGGGAACACTGAAGCTTTCTTT
TRBJ2-3 TRBD2 NA TRBV7-8 CASSLGAGLVIRAQYF TGTGCCAGCAGCTTAGGGGCGGGACTAGTAATCCGAGCGCAGTATTTT
TRBJ2-6 NA NA TRBV4-1 CASSPEGGSGANVLTF TGCGCCAGCAGCCCGGAGGGGGGATCTGGGGCCAACGTCCTGACTTTC